The clone carrying this TCR beta chain was seen a few times. Its target is not known. The listed genes are named as in mouse. The CDR3 extends 4 residues past the end of the read, so its final part is completed from the germline J gene. Sequencing relied on a cDNA template that was reverse transcribed from extracted RNA. Sequencing used immunoSEQ multiplex PCR; TCRdb keeps in-frame clones, though not all of them. This repertoire holds 270,000 or so clones, and none appear only once. This entry belongs to a study of CD8+ T cells in alopecia areata. Separation of pooled cutaneous lymph node cells was by sorting with CD4, CD8alpha, NKG2D, NKG2ACE and other markers. Notes on the study in general: Elevated clonality characterized lesional scalp relative to normal scalp, particularly in alopecia totalis/universalis.

Trimming removed 4 bases at V and 0 bases at J, with 8 bases between. From germline, CDR1 is NSHNY and CDR2 SYGAGN. The CDR3 extends over 14 amino acids. The rearrangement uses TRBV13-1 and TRBJ2-1; no clear D. Material for sequencing was CD4+ T cells sorted from a lymph node. The sequence derives from a C3H/HeJ mouse with alopecia areata. This strain's MHC haplotype is H2-k. The part of the CDR3 DNA that was read is TGTGCCAGCAGTAATCCCAGTAACTATGCT. Translation gives CASSNPSNYA. The CDR3 in full is CASSNPSNYAEQFF.